The T cell receptor (beta chain) under discussion was sequenced for a study of technical replicates of blood from a few donors. The trim removed 8 bases at V and 1 base at J, leaving 6 bases unmatched. This CDR3 region has 14 residues. Germline-derived CDR1 and CDR2 are LNHDA and SQIVND (reference sequence). Using immunoSEQ multiplex PCR, the repertoire was profiled, and TCRdb retains in-frame clones only, with some absent. The table includes more than 80,000 clones, around 96% detected once. V gene TRBV19 combines with J gene TRBJ1-1; TRBD1 matches 8 bases. The TCR was taken from a human donor in good health. The sample consisted of T cells isolated from PBMCs. The CDR3 loop is CASADRGRNTEAFF. DNA of the CDR3: TGTGCCAGTGCCGACAGGGGCAGGAACACTGAAGCTTTCTTT.